The rows below give T cell receptor beta chains drawn from one sample of a study of control samples from healthy donors and cancer patients. The assay was immunoSEQ multiplex PCR, and TCRdb's table has in-frame clones only and misses some. The data contain 73,000 or so clones, about 90% of them singletons. Sequenced: blood. The receptors shown here come from a woman between 50 and 59 years old in good health. The CDR3 runs from the conserved cysteine through the conserved F or W. A D gene is named only where the DNA matches it firmly. Clone sizes are given selectively: once, few, many, or a class where the clone is expanded.

TRBV9	TRBJ2-5	TRBD2	-	CASSPSSGLAGEETQYF	TGTGCCAGCAGCCCGTCTTCGGGACTAGCGGGAGAAGAGACCCAGTACTTC
TRBV6-5	TRBJ1-2	-	-	CASIALTITNYGYTF	TGTGCCAGCATTGCGCTTACCATCACTAACTATGGCTACACCTTC
TRBV2	TRBJ2-3	-	-	CASRSGRGFTDTQYF	TGTGCCAGCAGATCTGGGAGGGGGTTCACAGATACGCAGTATTTT
TRBV29-1	TRBJ2-1	TRBD2	-	CSVVASGRDEQFF	TGCAGCGTTGTGGCTAGCGGGAGAGATGAGCAGTTCTTC
TRBV5-4	TRBJ2-2	-	-	CASSLGSGVGIGELFF	TGTGCCAGCAGCTTGGGATCTGGGGTCGGGATCGGGGAGCTGTTTTTT
TRBV11-2	TRBJ2-2	TRBD2	-	CASSWDYNTGELFF	TGTGCCAGCAGCTGGGACTACAACACCGGGGAGCTGTTTTTT
TRBV6-5	TRBJ1-2	-	-	CASSDVLVWGYGYTF	TGTGCCAGCAGCGACGTCCTTGTGTGGGGCTATGGCTACACCTTC
TRBV4-1	TRBJ2-7	TRBD1	-	CASSPFFWDRTPDLNF	TGCGCCAGCAGCCCTTTCTTTTGGGACAGGACCCCAGATCTCAACTTC
TRBV2	TRBJ2-3	-	-	CASSSPISTDTQYF	TGTGCCAGCAGCTCCCCAATAAGCACAGATACGCAGTATTTT
TRBV27	TRBJ2-7	-	-	CASSLSTWGAEQYF	TGTGCCAGCAGTTTATCTACATGGGGGGCCGAGCAGTACTTC
TRBV14	TRBJ1-1	TRBD1	few	CASSQPRDRMNTEAFF	TGTGCCAGCAGCCAACCCCGGGACAGGATGAACACTGAAGCTTTCTTT
TRBV4-1	TRBJ1-5	-	-	CASSQTGTRVKNQPQHF	TGCGCCAGCAGCCAAACCGGGACAAGGGTTAAGAATCAGCCCCAGCATTTT
TRBV27	TRBJ2-7	TRBD1	-	CATNKFPLGQDEQYF	TGTGCCACCAACAAATTTCCACTAGGACAGGACGAGCAGTACTTC
TRBV27	TRBJ1-6	TRBD1	-	CASSFQGGNSPLHF	TGTGCCAGCAGTTTCCAGGGGGGGAATTCACCCCTCCACTTT
TRBV11-2	TRBJ2-5	TRBD1	once	CASSLFPQGAHQETQYF	TGTGCCAGCAGCTTATTCCCCCAGGGGGCGCACCAAGAGACCCAGTACTTC
TRBV7-9	TRBJ1-6	-	-	CASSLVISGSPLHF	TGTGCCAGCAGCTTAGTAATAAGTGGCTCACCCCTCCACTTT
TRBV3-1/TRBV3-2	TRBJ1-6	TRBD1	-	CASSQDGQGDNSPLHF	TGTGCCAGCAGCCAAGATGGGCAGGGGGATAATTCACCCCTCCACTTT
TRBV15	TRBJ2-5	TRBD1	-	CATSSGDRGYQETQYF	TGTGCCACCAGCAGCGGGGACAGGGGGTACCAAGAGACCCAGTACTTC
TRBV29-1	TRBJ1-5	-	once	CSVLQGSNQPQHF	TGCAGCGTTCTCCAGGGAAGCAATCAGCCCCAGCATTTT
TRBV18	TRBJ2-7	TRBD1	-	CASSPPNRGLFYEQYF	TGTGCCAGCTCACCACCGAACAGGGGGCTCTTCTACGAGCAGTACTTC
TRBV12-5	TRBJ2-1	-	-	CATGGLNEQFF	TGTGCTACTGGAGGGCTCAATGAGCAGTTCTTC
TRBV7-3	TRBJ2-1	-	-	CASSSGTNNEQFF	TGTGCCAGCAGCTCCGGGACCAATAATGAGCAGTTCTTC
TRBV3-1/TRBV3-2	TRBJ2-4	TRBD1	-	CASSQVSGGQGRNIQYF	TGTGCCAGCAGCCAAGTTTCGGGGGGACAGGGTCGAAACATTCAGTACTTC
TRBV5-1	TRBJ2-3	TRBD2	-	CASSLVVGGPIDTQYF	TGCGCCAGCAGCTTGGTAGTGGGAGGGCCTATAGATACGCAGTATTTT
TRBV5-1	TRBJ2-1	-	-	CASRGLLTYNEQFF	TGCGCCAGCAGGGGACTGCTTACCTACAATGAGCAGTTCTTC
TRBV2	TRBJ1-1	-	-	CASSADLDTEAFF	TGTGCCAGCAGTGCCGACCTGGACACTGAAGCTTTCTTT